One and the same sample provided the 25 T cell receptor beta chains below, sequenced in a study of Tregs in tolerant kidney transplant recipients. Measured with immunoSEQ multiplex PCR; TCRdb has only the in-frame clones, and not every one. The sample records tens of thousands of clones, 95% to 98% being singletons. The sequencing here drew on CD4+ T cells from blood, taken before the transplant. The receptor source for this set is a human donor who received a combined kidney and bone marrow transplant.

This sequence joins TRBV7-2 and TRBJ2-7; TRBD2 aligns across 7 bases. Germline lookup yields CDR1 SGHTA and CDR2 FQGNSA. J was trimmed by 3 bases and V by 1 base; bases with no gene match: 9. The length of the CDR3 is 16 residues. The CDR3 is CASSLGLAVTYYEQYF. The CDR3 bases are TGTGCCAGCAGCTTAGGGCTAGCGGTAACTTACTACGAGCAGTACTTC.

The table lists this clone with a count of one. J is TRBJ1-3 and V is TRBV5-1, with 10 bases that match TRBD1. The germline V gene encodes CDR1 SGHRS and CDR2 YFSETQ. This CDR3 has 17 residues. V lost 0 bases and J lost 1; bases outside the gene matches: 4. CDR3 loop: CASSLAGTGVSGNTIYF. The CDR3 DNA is TGCGCCAGCAGCTTGGCCGGGACAGGGGTATCTGGAAACACCATATATTTT.

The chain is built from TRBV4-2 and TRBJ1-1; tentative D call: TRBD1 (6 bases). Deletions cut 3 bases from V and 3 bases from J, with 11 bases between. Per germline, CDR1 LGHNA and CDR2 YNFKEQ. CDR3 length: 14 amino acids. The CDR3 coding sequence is TGTGCCAGCAGCCAGGCCGGACAGTACACTGAAGCTTTCTTT. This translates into CASSQAGQYTEAFF.

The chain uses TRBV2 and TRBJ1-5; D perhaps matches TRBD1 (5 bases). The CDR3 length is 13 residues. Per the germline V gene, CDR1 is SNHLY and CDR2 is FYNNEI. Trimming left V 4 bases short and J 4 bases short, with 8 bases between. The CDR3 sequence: CASSAEGNQPQHF. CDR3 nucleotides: TGTGCCAGCAGTGCGGAGGGGAATCAGCCCCAGCATTTT.

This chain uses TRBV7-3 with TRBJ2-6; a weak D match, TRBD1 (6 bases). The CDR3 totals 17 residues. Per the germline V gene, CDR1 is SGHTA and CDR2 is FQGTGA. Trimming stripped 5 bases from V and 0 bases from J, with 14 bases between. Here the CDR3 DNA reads TGTGCCAGCAGCGCCACGGGACACCGCTCTGGGGCCAACGTCCTGACTTTC. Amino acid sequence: CASSATGHRSGANVLTF.

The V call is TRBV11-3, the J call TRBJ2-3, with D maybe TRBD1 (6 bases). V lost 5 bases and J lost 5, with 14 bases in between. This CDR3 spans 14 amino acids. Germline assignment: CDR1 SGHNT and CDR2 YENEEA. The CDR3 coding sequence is TGTGCCAGCAGCCCACAGGGAATTATAGATACGCAGTATTTT. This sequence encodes CASSPQGIIDTQYF.

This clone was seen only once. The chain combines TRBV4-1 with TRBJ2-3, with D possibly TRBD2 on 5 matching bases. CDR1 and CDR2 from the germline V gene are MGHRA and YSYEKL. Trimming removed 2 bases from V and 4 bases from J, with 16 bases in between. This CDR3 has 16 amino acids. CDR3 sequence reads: CASSQYMGEVSDTQYF. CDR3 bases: TGCGCCAGCAGCCAATATATGGGAGAAGTCTCAGATACGCAGTATTTT.

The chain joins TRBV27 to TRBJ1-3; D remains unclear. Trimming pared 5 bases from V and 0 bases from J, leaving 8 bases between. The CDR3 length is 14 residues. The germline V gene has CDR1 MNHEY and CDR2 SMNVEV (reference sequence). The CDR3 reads CASSPTRSGNTIYF. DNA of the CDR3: TGTGCCAGCAGTCCTACCCGCTCTGGAAACACCATATATTTT.

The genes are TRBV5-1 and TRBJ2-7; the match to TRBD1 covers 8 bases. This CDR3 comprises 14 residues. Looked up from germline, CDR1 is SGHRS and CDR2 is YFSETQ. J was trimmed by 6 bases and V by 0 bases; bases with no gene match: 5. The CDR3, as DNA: TGCGCCAGCAGCTTGGGACAGGGGAGTACCGAGCAGTACTTC. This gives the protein CASSLGQGSTEQYF.

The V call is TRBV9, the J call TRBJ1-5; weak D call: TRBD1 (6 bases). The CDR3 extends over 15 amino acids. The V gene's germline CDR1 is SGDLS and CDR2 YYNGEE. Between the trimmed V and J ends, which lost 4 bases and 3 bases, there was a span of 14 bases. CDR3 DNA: TGTGCCAGCAGCAAGGGGGACACTTTCAATCAGCCCCAGCATTTT. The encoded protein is CASSKGDTFNQPQHF.

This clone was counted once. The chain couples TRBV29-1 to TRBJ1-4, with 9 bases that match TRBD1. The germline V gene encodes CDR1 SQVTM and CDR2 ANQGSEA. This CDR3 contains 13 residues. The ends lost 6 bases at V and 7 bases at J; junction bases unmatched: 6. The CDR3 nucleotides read TGCAGCGTGTCCGGGACAGGGCGTGAAAAACTGTTTTTT. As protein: CSVSGTGREKLFF. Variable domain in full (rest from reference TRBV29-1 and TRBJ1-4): SAVISQKPSRDICQRGTSLTIQCQVDSQVTMMFWYRQQPGQSLTLIATANQGSEATYESGFVIDKFPISRPNLTFSTLTVSNMSPEDSSIYLCSVSGTGREKLFFGSGTQLSVL.

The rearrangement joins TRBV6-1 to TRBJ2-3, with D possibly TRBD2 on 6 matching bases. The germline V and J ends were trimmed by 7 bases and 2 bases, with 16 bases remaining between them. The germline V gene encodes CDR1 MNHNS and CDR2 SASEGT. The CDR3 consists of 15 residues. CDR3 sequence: CASKGVADYTDTQYF. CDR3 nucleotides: TGTGCCAGCAAAGGAGTAGCGGACTACACAGATACGCAGTATTTT.

This chain's CDR3 is CASSLKTENFEKLFF. The CDR3 region has the DNA TGTGCCAGCAGCCTGAAAACCGAGAACTTTGAAAAACTGTTTTTT. The chain has TRBV5-8 and TRBJ1-4; D is undetermined. V was cut by 4 bases and J by 7 bases, with 17 bases left in between. The CDR3 has 15 amino acids. CDR1 is SGHTS and CDR2 is YDEGEE in the germline V gene.

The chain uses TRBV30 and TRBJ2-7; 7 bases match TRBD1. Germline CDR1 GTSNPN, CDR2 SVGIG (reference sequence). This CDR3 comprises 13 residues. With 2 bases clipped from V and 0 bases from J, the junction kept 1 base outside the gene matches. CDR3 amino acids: CAWSRDSSYEQYF. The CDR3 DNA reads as TGTGCCTGGAGTCGGGACAGCTCCTACGAGCAGTACTTC.

The CDR3 DNA sequence: TGTGCCAGCAGCTTACGGGGACGGGGGGCCTTAGGAGATACGCAGTATTTT. It encodes CASSLRGRGALGDTQYF. V usage is TRBV7-9 and J usage is TRBJ2-3, with D perhaps matching TRBD2 (7 bases). The CDR3 consists of 17 residues. Germline V gene sequence: CDR1 SEHNR, CDR2 FQNEAQ (reference sequence). Trimming stripped 2 bases from V and 5 bases from J, with 20 bases between.

CDR3 bases: TGCGCCACCACGACAGGGACCGACACTGAAGCTTTCTTT. This gives the protein CATTTGTDTEAFF. V and J are TRBV5-1 and TRBJ1-1; 7 positions match TRBD1. V gave up 9 bases and J gave up 3 bases; unmatched junction bases: 8. The CDR3 is 13 amino acids. Per the germline V gene, CDR1 is SGHRS and CDR2 is YFSETQ.

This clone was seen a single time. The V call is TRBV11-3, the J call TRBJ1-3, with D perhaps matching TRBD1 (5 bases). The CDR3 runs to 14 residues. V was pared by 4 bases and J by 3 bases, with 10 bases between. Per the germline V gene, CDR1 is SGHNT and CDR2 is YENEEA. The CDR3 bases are TGTGCCAGCAGCTCAGGCGGGGGTGGAAACACCATATATTTT. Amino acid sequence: CASSSGGGGNTIYF.

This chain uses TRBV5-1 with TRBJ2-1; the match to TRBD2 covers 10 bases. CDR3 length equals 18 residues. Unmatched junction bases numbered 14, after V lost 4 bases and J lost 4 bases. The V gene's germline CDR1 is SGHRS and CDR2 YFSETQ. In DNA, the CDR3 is TGCGCCAGCAGCCCGTCCCCACCTAGGACTAGCGGTTACAATGAGCAGTTCTTC. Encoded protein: CASSPSPPRTSGYNEQFF. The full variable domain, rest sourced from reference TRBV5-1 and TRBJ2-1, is KAGVTQTPRYLIKTRGQQVTLSCSPISGHRSVSWYQQTPGQGLQFLFEYFSETQRNKGNFPGRFSGRQFSNSRSEMNVSTLELGDSALYLCASSPSPPRTSGYNEQFFGPGTRLTVL.

DNA of the CDR3: TGTGCCAGCAGCAAGACTAGCGGCTCCTACAATGAGCAGTTCTTC. Protein product: CASSKTSGSYNEQFF. The chain uses TRBV7-8 and TRBJ2-1; 9 positions agree with TRBD2. CDR1 SGHVS and CDR2 FQNEAQ come from the germline V gene. The length of the CDR3 is 15 residues. The ends lost 5 bases at V and 0 bases at J; junction bases unmatched: 2.

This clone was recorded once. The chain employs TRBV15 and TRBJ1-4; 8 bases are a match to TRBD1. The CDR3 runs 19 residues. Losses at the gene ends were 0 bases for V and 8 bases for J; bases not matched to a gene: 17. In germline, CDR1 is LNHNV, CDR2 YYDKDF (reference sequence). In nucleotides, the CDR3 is TGTGCCACCAGCAGAGATACTGGCCTCCGGACAGGGTTACGGGAAAAACTGTTTTTT. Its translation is CATSRDTGLRTGLREKLFF.

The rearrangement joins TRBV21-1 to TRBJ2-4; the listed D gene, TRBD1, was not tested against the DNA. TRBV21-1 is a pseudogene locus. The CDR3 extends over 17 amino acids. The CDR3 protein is CASSSRQGRWAKNIQYF. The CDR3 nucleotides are TGTGCCAGCAGCAGCCGACAGGGAAGGTGGGCCAAAAACATTCAGTACTTC.

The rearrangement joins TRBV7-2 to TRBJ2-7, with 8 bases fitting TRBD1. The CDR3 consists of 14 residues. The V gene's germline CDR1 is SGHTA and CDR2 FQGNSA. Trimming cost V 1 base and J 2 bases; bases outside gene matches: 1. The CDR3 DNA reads TGTGCCAGCAGCTTAGGGACAGGGACCTACGAGCAGTACTTC. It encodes CASSLGTGTYEQYF.

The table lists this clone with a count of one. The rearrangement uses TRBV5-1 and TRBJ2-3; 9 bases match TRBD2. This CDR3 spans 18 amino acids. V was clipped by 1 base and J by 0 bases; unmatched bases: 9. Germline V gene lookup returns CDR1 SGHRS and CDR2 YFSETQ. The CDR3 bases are TGCGCCAGCAGCTTGAGCGCAACGCGGGGGGGTAGCACAGATACGCAGTATTTT. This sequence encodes CASSLSATRGGSTDTQYF.

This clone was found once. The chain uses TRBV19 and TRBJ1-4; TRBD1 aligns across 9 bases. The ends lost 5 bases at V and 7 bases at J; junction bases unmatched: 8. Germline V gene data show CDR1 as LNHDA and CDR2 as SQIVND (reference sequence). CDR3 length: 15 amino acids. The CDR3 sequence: CASSPLLGQGEKLFF. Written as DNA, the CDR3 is TGTGCCAGTAGTCCACTGTTGGGACAGGGTGAAAAACTGTTTTTT.

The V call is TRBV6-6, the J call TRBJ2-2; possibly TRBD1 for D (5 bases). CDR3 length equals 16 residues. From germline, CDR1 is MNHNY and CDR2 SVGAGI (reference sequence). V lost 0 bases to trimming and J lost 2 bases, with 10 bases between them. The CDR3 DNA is TGTGCCAGCAGTTACTCGTACAGGTTCAACACCGGGGAGCTGTTTTTT. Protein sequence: CASSYSYRFNTGELFF.